Below are 9 T cell receptor beta chains sequenced from a single sample in a study of T cells in Graves' hyperthyroidism and ophthalmopathy. Amplification of TCR beta CDR3 regions used RNA as the template. A first-round RT-PCR of the TCR CDR3 used the HTBI primer set. TCRdb processed the multiplex PCR reads anew with MiXCR; each CDR3 protein has one entry. The data show 600,000 to 650,000 distinct CDR3 sequences, with roughly 20% seen just once and over 30% held by the top ten. The sequencing input was blood. The receptors were sampled from a young man with Graves' ophthalmopathy.

The V call is TRBV5-1, the J call TRBJ2-1; tentatively, D is TRBD2 (5 bases). This CDR3 has 14 residues. V was clipped by 5 bases and J by 3 bases, with 12 bases between them. Germline loops: CDR1 SGHRS, CDR2 YFSETQ. CDR3: CASRKSGIYNEQFF. CDR3 bases: TGCGCCAGCAGAAAGAGCGGAATCTACAATGAGCAGTTCTTC.

The CDR3 DNA follows: TGCAGTGCTCCCAAACTAGTGGGGGAGCAGTTCTTC. Its protein product is CSAPKLVGEQFF. The rearrangement joins TRBV20-1 to TRBJ2-1; tentatively, D is TRBD2 (5 bases). Germline V gene sequence: CDR1 DFQATT, CDR2 SNEGSKA (reference sequence). This CDR3 region has 12 residues. V was shortened by 5 bases and J by 10 bases, with 15 bases between the two germline ends.

V and J are TRBV28 and TRBJ2-6; the D call may be TRBD1 or TRBD2 (5 bases each). Germline V CDR1 and CDR2: MDHEN, SYDVKM. The CDR3 is 18 residues long. Trimming took 1 base from V and 0 from J, leaving 13 bases between them. The CDR3 reads CASSLFGTIGSGANVLTF. The CDR3 DNA is TGTGCCAGCAGTTTATTTGGGACCATCGGCTCTGGGGCCAACGTCCTGACTTTC.

This clonotype came up a few times. The gene calls are TRBV6-1 and TRBJ1-1, with D maybe TRBD1 (6 bases). Germline CDR1 and CDR2: MNHNS and SASEGT. The germline V and J ends were trimmed by 4 bases and 4 bases, with 13 bases remaining between them. The CDR3 spans 14 residues. The CDR3 here is CASSGKQGFTEAFF. The CDR3 coding sequence is TGTGCCAGCAGTGGTAAACAGGGATTCACTGAAGCTTTCTTT.

This chain connects TRBV5-1 to TRBJ2-1; TRBD1 matches at 7 bases. V shed 5 bases and J 1 base; nucleotides not matched to a gene: 18. There are 19 residues in the CDR3. The germline V gene encodes CDR1 SGHRS and CDR2 YFSETQ. CDR3 protein: CASSATGTVRKVSYNEQFF. In DNA form, the CDR3 reads TGCGCCAGCAGTGCAACCGGGACAGTTCGTAAAGTATCCTACAATGAGCAGTTCTTC.

A few counts support this clonotype. The chain carries TRBV5-4 and TRBJ1-1; D unclear. This CDR3 region has 14 residues. The germline CDR1 and CDR2 sequences are SGHNT and YYREEE (reference sequence). Trimming took 2 bases from V and 5 from J, leaving 13 bases between them. CDR3 in DNA: TGTGCCAGCAGCTTTGGACGGAGGCGGACTGAAGCTTTCTTT. Amino acid sequence: CASSFGRRRTEAFF.

The chain links TRBV29-1 to TRBJ2-7; the D gene is possibly TRBD2 (6 bases). Deletions cut 7 bases from V and 0 bases from J, with 13 bases between. The CDR3 is made up of 13 amino acids. Per the germline V gene, CDR1 is SQVTM and CDR2 is ANQGSEA. CDR3 DNA: TGCAGCGCGTCCCCGACTAGCTCCTACGAGCAGTACTTC. It codes for CSASPTSSYEQYF.

About this clonotype: A much more abundant neighbour one base away suggests this may be a read error. The genes are TRBV30 and TRBJ1-1; D unclear. Trimming removed 4 bases at V and 0 bases at J, with 9 bases between. CDR1 and CDR2 (germline): GTSNPN, SVGIG (reference sequence). The CDR3 spans 13 residues. CDR3 region: CAWKGNMNTEAFF. DNA of the CDR3: TGTGCCTGGAAAGGTAACATGAACACTGAAGCTTTCTTT.

This clonotype has a handful of counts. The rearrangement links TRBV7-8 to TRBJ2-7; tentatively, D is TRBD2 (5 bases). V was pared by 6 bases and J by 1 base, with 25 bases between. The germline CDR1 and CDR2 sequences are SGHVS and FQNEAQ. The CDR3 runs 18 residues. DNA of the CDR3: TGTGCCAGCAGGGCCTTTGGCGGGCCCATTGAAAGGTCCTACGAGCAGTACTTC. It yields the protein CASRAFGGPIERSYEQYF.